This T cell receptor beta chain was captured in a study of blood T cell repertoires in COVID-19. Looking at the study overall: Sources were T cells, B-cell-depleted T cells, or PBMCs; the material itself was cDNA or gDNA.

Clones were sequenced by immunoSEQ multiplex PCR, and TCRdb holds only the in-frame ones, with some missing. Among about 70,000 clones listed, roughly 86% were seen once. This sequence was found in a woman in her fifties or sixties with acute or convalescent COVID-19. The sequenced sample consisted of peripheral blood.

Here the CDR3 reads CAIQGAQDTEAFF. DNA of the CDR3: TGTGCCATCCAGGGGGCTCAAGACACTGAAGCTTTCTTT. The chain links TRBV10-3 to TRBJ1-1, with 8 nucleotides matching TRBD1. This CDR3 has 13 residues. V lost 8 bases to trimming and J lost 3 bases; unmatched junction nucleotides: 5. Germline loops: CDR1 ENHRY, CDR2 SYGVKD.